The TCR beta chain described here comes from a study of T cells in localized non-small cell lung cancer. This CDR3 contains 17 residues. The germline V gene has CDR1 MNHEY and CDR2 SMNVEV (reference sequence). The V segment lost 7 bases and the J segment 5 bases; nucleotides outside the gene matches: 9. On this clone itself: As yet, its antigen is unknown.

Study-wide findings and caveats: Uninvolved adjacent lung, not tumor, had the highest T cell clonality. The tumor had only one region sequenced, so heterogeneity remains possible. In the blood, greater T cell density corresponded to longer overall survival. Appearance in adjacent lung was seen for a median approximately 60 of the top 100 tumor clones.

TCRdb keeps only in-frame clones here, not all; method: immunoSEQ multiplex PCR. The sample shows 45,000 to 70,000 clones, 80% to 90% of them seen only once. The clonotype was recovered from a woman aged 40-69 years with stage I lung adenocarcinoma. Sequencing used peripheral blood, obtained before any cancer treatment. The chain has TRBV27 and TRBJ2-6, with TRBD1 identical over 12 bases. The CDR3: CASIAGTGGWWANVLTF. As DNA, the CDR3 is TGTGCCAGCATCGCCGGGACAGGGGGCTGGTGGGCCAACGTCCTGACTTTC.